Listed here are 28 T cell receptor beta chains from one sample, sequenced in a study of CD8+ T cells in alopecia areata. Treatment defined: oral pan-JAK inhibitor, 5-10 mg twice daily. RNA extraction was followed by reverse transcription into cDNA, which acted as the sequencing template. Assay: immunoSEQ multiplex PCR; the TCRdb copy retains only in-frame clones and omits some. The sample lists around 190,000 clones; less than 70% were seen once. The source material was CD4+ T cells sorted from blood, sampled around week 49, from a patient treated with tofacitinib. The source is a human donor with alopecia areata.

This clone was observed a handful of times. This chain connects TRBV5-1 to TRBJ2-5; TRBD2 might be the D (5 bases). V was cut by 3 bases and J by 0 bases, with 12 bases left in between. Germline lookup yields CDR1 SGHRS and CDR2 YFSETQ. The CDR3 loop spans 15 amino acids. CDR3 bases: TGCGCCAGCAGCTCACGCGGGTACCACCAAGAGACCCAGTACTTC. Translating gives CASSSRGYHQETQYF. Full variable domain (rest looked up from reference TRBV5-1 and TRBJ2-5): KAGVTQTPRYLIKTRGQQVTLSCSPISGHRSVSWYQQTPGQGLQFLFEYFSETQRNKGNFPGRFSGRQFSNSRSEMNVSTLELGDSALYLCASSSRGYHQETQYFGPGTRLLVL.

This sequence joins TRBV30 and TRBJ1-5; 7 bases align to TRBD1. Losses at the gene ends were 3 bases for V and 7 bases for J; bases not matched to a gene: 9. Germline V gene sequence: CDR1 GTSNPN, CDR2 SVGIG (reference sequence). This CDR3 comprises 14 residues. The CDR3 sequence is CAWSLTGLGQPQHF. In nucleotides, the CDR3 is TGTGCCTGGAGCCTGACAGGGTTAGGCCAGCCCCAGCATTTT. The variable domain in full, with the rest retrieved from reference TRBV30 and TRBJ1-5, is SQTIHQWPATLVQPVGSPLSLECTVEGTSNPNLYWYRQAAGRGLQLLFYSVGIGQISSEVPQNLSASRPQDRQFILSSKKLLLSDSGFYLCAWSLTGLGQPQHFGDGTRLSIL.

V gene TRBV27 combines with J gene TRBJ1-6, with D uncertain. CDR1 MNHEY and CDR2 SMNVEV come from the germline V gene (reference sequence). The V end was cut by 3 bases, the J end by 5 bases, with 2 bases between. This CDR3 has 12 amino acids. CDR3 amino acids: CASSFNNSPLHF. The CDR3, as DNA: TGTGCCAGCAGTTTTAATAATTCACCCCTCCACTTT.

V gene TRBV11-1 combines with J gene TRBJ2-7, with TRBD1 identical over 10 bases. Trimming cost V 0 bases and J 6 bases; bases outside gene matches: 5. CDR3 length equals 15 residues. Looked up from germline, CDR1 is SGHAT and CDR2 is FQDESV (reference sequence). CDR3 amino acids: CASSLAGTGVREQYF. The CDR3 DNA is TGTGCCAGCAGCTTAGCCGGGACAGGGGTCCGCGAGCAGTACTTC.

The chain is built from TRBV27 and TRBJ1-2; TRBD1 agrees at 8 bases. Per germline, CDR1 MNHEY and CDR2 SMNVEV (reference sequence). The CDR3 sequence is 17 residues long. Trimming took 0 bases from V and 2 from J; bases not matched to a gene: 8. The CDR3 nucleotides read TGTGCCAGCAGTTTATCCGGACAGGGCCCTACCAACTATGGCTACACCTTC. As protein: CASSLSGQGPTNYGYTF.

Here the CDR3 DNA reads TGTGCCAGCAGCGTAGGGGCAGGGTCGGTTGTCCATGGCTACACCTTC. As protein: CASSVGAGSVVHGYTF. The gene calls are TRBV9 and TRBJ1-2; weak D call: TRBD1 (5 bases). The CDR3 covers 16 residues. V gave up 0 bases and J gave up 6 bases, with 18 bases separating them. The V gene's germline CDR1 is SGDLS and CDR2 YYNGEE.

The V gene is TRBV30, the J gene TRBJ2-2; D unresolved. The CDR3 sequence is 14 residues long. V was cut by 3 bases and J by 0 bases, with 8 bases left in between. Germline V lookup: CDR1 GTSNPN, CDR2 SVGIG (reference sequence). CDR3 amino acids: CAWRRAANTGELFF. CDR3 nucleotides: TGTGCCTGGAGAAGGGCCGCGAACACCGGGGAGCTGTTTTTT.

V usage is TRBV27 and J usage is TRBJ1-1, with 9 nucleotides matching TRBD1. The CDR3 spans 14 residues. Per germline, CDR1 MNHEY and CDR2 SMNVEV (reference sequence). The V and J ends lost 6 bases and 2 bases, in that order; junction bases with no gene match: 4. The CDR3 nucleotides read TGTGCCAGCAGGGGAACAGGGGGCAACACTGAAGCTTTCTTT. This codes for CASRGTGGNTEAFF.

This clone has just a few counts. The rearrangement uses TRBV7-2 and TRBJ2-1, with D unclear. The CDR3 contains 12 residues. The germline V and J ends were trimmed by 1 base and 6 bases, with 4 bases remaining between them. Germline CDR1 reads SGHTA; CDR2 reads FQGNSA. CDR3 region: CASSLEGNEQFF. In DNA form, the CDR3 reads TGTGCCAGCAGCTTAGAGGGCAATGAGCAGTTCTTC. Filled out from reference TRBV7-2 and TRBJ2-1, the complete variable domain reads GAGVSQSPSNKVTEKGKDVELRCDPISGHTALYWYRQSLGQGLEFLIYFQGNSAPDKSGLPSDRFSAERTGGSVSTLTIQRTQQEDSAVYLCASSLEGNEQFFGPGTRLTVL.

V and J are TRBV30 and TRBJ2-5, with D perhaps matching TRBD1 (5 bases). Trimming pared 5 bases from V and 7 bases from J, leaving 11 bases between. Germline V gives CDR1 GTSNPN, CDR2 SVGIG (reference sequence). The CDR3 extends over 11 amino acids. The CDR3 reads CAWLGPRTQYF. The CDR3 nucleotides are TGTGCCTGGTTGGGGCCCAGGACCCAGTACTTC.

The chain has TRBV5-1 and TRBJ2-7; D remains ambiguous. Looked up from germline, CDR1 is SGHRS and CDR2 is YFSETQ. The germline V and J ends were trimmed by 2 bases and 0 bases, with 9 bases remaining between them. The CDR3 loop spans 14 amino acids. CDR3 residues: CASSFFGVSYEQYF. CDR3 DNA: TGCGCCAGCAGCTTTTTTGGGGTCTCCTACGAGCAGTACTTC.

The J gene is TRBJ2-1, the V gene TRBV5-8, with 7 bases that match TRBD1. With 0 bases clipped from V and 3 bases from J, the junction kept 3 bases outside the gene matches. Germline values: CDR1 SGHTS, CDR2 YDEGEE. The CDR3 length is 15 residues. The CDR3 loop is CASSLGRDSYNEQFF. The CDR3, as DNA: TGTGCCAGCAGCTTGGGCCGGGACAGCTACAATGAGCAGTTCTTC.

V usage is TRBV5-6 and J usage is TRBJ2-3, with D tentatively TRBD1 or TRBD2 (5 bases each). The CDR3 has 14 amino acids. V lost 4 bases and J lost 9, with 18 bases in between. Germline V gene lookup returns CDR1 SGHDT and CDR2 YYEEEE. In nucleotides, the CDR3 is TGTGCCAGCAGCGCCGGGACGGTTAAGATAACGCAGTATTTT. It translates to CASSAGTVKITQYF. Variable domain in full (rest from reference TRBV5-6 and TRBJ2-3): DAGVTQSPTHLIKTRGQQVTLRCSPKSGHDTVSWYQQALGQGPQFIFQYYEEEERQRGNFPDRFSGHQFPNYSSELNVNALLLGDSALYLCASSAGTVKITQYFGPGTRLTVL.

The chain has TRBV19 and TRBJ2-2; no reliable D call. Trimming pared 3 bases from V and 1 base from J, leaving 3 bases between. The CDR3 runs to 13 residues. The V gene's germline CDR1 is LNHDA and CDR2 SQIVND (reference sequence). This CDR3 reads CASSIGNTGELFF. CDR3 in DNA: TGTGCCAGTAGTATCGGGAACACCGGGGAGCTGTTTTTT.

This chain's CDR3 is CASSPPGRNEQFF. The CDR3 nucleotides are TGTGCCAGCTCCCCCCCTGGGCGCAATGAGCAGTTCTTC. The V and J genes are TRBV11-2 and TRBJ2-1; D remains unclear. The CDR3 has 13 residues. CDR1 is SGHAT, CDR2 FQNNGV, per germline. V lost 8 bases to trimming and J lost 6 bases, with 14 bases between them.

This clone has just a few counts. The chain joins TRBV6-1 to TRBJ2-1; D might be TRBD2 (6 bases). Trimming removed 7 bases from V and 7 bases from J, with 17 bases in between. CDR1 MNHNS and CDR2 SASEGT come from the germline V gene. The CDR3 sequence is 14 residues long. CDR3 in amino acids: CASKTGDIQNEQFF. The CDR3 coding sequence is TGTGCCAGCAAAACGGGAGATATACAGAATGAGCAGTTCTTC.

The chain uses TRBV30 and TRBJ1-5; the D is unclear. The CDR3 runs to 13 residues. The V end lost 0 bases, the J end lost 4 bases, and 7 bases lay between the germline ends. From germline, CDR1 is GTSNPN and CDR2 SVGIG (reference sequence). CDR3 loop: CAWSVAGNQPQHF. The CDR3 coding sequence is TGTGCCTGGAGTGTAGCGGGGAATCAGCCCCAGCATTTT.

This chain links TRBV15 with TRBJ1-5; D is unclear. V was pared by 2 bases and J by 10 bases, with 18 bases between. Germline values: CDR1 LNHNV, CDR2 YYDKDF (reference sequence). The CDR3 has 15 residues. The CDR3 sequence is CATSRPPGGIEPQHF. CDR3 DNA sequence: TGTGCCACCAGCAGACCCCCGGGTGGGATCGAACCCCAGCATTTT.

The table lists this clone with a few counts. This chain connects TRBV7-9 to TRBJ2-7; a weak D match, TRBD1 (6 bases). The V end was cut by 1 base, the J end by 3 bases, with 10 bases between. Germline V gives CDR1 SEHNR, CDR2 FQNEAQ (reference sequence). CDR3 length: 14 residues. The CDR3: CASSLGDRSYEQYF. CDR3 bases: TGTGCCAGCAGCTTAGGAGACAGGAGCTACGAGCAGTACTTC.

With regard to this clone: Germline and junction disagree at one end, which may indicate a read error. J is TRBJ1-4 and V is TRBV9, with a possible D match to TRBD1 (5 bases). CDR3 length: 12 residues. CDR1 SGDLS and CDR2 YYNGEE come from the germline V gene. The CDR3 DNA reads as TGTGCCAGCAGCGGACAGAATGGAAAACTGTTTTTT. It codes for CASSGQNGKLFF.

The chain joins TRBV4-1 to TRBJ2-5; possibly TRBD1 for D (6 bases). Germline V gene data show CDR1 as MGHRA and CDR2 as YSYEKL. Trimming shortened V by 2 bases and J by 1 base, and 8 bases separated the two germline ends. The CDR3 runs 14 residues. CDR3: CASSQSDSQETQYF. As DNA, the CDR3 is TGCGCCAGCAGCCAATCGGACAGCCAAGAGACCCAGTACTTC.

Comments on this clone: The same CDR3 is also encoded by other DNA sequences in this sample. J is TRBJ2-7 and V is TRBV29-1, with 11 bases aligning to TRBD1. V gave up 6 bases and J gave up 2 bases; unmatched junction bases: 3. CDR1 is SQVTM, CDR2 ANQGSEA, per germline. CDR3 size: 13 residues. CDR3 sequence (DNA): TGCAGCGTGGGACAGGGGGTTACCTACGAGCAGTACTTC. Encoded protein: CSVGQGVTYEQYF.

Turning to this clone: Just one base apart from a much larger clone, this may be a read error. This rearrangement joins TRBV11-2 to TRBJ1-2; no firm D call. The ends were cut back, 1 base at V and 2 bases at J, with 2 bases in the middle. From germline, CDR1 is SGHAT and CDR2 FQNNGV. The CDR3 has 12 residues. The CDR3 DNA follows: TGTGCCAGCAGCTTAGGCAACTATGGCTACACCTTC. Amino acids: CASSLGNYGYTF.

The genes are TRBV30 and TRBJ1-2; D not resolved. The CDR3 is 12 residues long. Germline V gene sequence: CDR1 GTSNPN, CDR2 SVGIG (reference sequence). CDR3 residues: CAAQFQDYGYTF. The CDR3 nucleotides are TGTGCAGCCCAGTTCCAAGACTATGGCTACACCTTC.

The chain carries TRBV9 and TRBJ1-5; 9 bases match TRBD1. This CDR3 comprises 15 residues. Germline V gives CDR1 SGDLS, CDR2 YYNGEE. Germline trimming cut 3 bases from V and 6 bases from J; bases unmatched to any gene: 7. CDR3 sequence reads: CASSAGTGLTQPQHF. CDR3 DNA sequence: TGTGCCAGCAGCGCCGGGACAGGGTTAACTCAGCCCCAGCATTTT.

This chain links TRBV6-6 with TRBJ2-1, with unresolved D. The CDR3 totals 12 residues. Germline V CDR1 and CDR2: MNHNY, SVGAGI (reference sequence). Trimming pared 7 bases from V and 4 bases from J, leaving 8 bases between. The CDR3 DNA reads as TGTGCCAGCAATAGGCCTTACAATGAGCAGTTCTTC. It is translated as CASNRPYNEQFF.

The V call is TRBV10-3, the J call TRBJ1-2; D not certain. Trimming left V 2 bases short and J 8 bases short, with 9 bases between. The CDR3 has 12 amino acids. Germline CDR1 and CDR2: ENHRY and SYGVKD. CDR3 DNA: TGTGCCATCAGTGAGACTCCATACGGCTACACCTTC. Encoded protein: CAISETPYGYTF.

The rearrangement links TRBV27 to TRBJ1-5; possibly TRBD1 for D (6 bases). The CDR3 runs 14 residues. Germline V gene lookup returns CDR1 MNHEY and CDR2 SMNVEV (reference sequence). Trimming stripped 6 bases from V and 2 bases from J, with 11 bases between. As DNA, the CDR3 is TGTGCCAGCAGCCCCCGACAGGGCAATCAGCCCCAGCATTTT. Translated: CASSPRQGNQPQHF.